The sequence of this T cell receptor beta chain was determined in a study of a mutant IDH1 vaccine in newly diagnosed glioma. In the study overall: In some groups vaccination began 4-6 weeks post-radiotherapy; others received it with temozolomide.

Clones were sequenced by immunoSEQ multiplex PCR, and TCRdb holds only the in-frame ones, with some missing. The sample includes about 55,000 clones, about four fifths of them seen just once. CDR1 SEHNR and CDR2 FQNEAQ come from the germline V gene (reference sequence). V was pared by 1 base and J by 1 base, with 10 bases between. The CDR3 runs to 15 residues. Regarding this clone: Its matching antigen is unknown.

Time point denoted: week 23, last vaccination. A 20-mer mutant IDH1 peptide at 300 ug was injected subcutaneously with topical imiquimod. The TCR sequence derives from a man aged 35 to 55 with glioma. The sequencing used PBMCs, collected from a glioma patient whose treatment included an IDH1 peptide vaccine. The chain links TRBV7-9 to TRBJ1-1, with D perhaps matching TRBD1 (5 bases). As DNA, the CDR3 is TGTGCCAGCAGCTTAGAGTCCGGACAGAACACTGAAGCTTTCTTT. Its translation: CASSLESGQNTEAFF.